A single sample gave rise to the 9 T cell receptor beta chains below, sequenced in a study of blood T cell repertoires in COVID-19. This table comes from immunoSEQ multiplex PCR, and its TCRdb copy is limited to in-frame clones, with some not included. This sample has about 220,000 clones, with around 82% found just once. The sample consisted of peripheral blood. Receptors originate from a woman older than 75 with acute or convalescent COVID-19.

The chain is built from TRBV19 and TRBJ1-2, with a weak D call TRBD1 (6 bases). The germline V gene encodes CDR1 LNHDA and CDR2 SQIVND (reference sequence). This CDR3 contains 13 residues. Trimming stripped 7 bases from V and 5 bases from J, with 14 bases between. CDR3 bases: TGTGCCAGTACCAACAGGGAGAGGTATGGCTACACCTTC. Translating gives CASTNRERYGYTF.

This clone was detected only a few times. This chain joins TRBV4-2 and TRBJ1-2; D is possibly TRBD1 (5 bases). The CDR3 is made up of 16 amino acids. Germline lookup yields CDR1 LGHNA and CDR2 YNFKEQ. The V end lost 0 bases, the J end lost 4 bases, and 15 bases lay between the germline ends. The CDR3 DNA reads TGTGCCAGCAGCCAAGATCGGCAGGGTAAGGCCTATGGCTACACCTTC. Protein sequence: CASSQDRQGKAYGYTF.

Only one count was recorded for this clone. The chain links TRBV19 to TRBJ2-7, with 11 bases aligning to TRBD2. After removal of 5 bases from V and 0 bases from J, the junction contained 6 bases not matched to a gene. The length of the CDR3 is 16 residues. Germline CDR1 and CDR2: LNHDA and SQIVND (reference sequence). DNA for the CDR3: TGTGCCAGTAGTTCCCGACTAGCGGGGAGCTCCTACGAGCAGTACTTC. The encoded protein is CASSSRLAGSSYEQYF.

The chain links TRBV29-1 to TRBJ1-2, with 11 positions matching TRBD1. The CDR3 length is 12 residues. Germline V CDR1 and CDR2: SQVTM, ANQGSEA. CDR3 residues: CSAGQGADGYTF. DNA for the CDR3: TGCAGTGCTGGACAGGGGGCGGATGGCTACACCTTC.

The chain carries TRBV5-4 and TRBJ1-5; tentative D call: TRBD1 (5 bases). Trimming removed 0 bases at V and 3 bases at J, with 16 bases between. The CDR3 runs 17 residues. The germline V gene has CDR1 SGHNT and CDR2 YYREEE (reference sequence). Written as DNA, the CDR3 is TGTGCCAGCAGCTTGGAACTCGGAGGGGCCCTCAATCAGCCCCAGCATTTT. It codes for CASSLELGGALNQPQHF.

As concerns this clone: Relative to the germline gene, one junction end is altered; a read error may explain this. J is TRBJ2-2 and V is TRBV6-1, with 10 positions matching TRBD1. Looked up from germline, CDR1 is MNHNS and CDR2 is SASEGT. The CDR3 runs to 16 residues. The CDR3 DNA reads TGTGCCAGCAGTGAACGACAGGGGGCGAAAACCGGGGAGCTGTTTTTT. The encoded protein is CASSERQGAKTGELFF.

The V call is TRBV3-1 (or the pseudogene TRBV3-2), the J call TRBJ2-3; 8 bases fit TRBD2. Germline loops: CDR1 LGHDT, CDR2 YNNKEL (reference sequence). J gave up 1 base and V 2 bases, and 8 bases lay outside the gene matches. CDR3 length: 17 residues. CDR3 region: CASSQPGGGSGTDTQYF. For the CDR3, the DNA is TGTGCCAGCAGCCAACCCGGGGGGGGGTCTGGCACAGATACGCAGTATTTT.

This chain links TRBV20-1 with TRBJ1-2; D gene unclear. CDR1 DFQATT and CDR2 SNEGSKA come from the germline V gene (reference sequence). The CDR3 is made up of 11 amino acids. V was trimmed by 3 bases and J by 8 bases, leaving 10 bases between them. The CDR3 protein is CSASDLDGYTF. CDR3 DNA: TGCAGTGCTAGTGATCTAGACGGCTACACCTTC.

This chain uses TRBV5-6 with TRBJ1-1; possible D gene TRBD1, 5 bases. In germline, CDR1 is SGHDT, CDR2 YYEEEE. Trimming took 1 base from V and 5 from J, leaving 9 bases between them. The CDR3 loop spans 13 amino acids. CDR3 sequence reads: CASSLKGRTEAFF. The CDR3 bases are TGTGCCAGCAGCTTGAAGGGGAGGACTGAAGCTTTCTTT.